This TCR beta chain was recorded in a study of cytomegalovirus exposure and HLA in healthy donors. Repertoires were generated with immunoSEQ multiplex PCR, while TCRdb's copy carries only in-frame clones and drops some. The table includes 100,000 to 150,000 clones, around 90% detected once. The donors belonged to the roughly 110-subject validation cohort, separate from the roughly 650-subject first cohort. With respect to this clone: The antigen is not known.

Study observations and caveats: The tendency of first-cohort TCR clusters to co-occur in the 120 or so validation repertoires was identified by a subsequent analysis. Investigators reported approximately 150 TCR beta chains as tied to cytomegalovirus. In vitro work confirmed that three CMV-associated chains recognize CMV antigens.

Between the trimmed V and J ends, which lost 0 bases and 0 bases, there was a span of 9 bases. CDR3 length equals 15 residues. CDR1 and CDR2 from the germline V gene are SGHRS and YFSETQ. The clonotype comes from a woman between 18 and 29 years old in good health and CMV-seronegative. Sequences were obtained from PBMCs. The chain recombines TRBV5-1 with TRBJ2-5; D is possibly TRBD1 (6 bases). CDR3 nucleotide sequence: TGCGCCAGCAGCTTGGAAGGGGGACACCAAGAGACCCAGTACTTC. It specifies CASSLEGGHQETQYF.